The T cell receptor (beta chain) under discussion was sequenced for a study of T cell changes during pregnancy in multiple sclerosis. Data came from immunoSEQ multiplex PCR; TCRdb stores just in-frame clones and leaves some out. The data contain tens of thousands of clones, approximately 95% of them singletons. CDR3 length equals 14 residues. V dropped 0 bases and J dropped 5; count of bases not matched to a gene: 4. Germline V lookup: CDR1 LGHNA, CDR2 YSLEER. The chain carries TRBV4-3 and TRBJ2-7; 7 bases match TRBD1. Material: CD8+ T cells from peripheral blood mononuclear cells, obtained in the third trimester of pregnancy. This receptor was identified in a female donor with multiple sclerosis, enrolled in a pregnancy study. The CDR3 loop is CASSQDSQGDEQYF. CDR3 in DNA: TGCGCCAGCAGCCAAGATTCGCAGGGGGACGAGCAGTACTTC.